This T cell receptor (beta chain) came from a study of blood T cells in healthy people across ages. Study-wide results and caveats: The unsorted PBMCs prevented any conclusive comparison of naive versus antigen-experienced cells.

This CDR3 comprises 13 residues. Germline V gene sequence: CDR1 LGHDT, CDR2 YNNKEL (reference sequence). With 1 base removed from V and 6 bases from J, the gap between germline ends came to 10 bases. Peripheral blood, about 10 milliliters per donor, was collected. This clonotype was detected a few times. The antigen remains undetermined. The authors ran a second PCR of about 7 to 11 cycles using a sample-barcoded 5' primer and a J-beta primer mix. TCRdb fed the 5' RACE reads into MiXCR, producing one record per CDR3 protein. The sample lists more than 1 million distinct CDR3 sequences; 40% to 50% were seen once.

The TCR originated in a woman aged 55-69 years in good health. Sequenced: blood. The chain carries TRBV3-1 and TRBJ2-7; TRBD2 is a possible D gene (5 bases). In DNA form, the CDR3 reads TGTGCCAGCAGCCAAGTGCGGGTATCCGAGCAGTACTTC. Translated, it gives CASSQVRVSEQYF.